These 20 T cell receptor beta chains came from one sample sequenced in a study of cytomegalovirus exposure and HLA in healthy donors. PCR primers comprised 60 Vbeta and 13 Jbeta primers. Libraries were prepared by immunoSEQ multiplex PCR; TCRdb keeps only in-frame clonotypes and omits some of them. The table records 150,000 to 200,000 clones, around a tenth of them present only once. The sequenced sample consisted of PBMCs. The receptors stem from a woman younger than 45 in good health and CMV-seropositive.

In its sample, this clone was seen a few times. The junction departs from germline at one end; a sequencing error may be responsible. The V and J genes are TRBV13 and TRBJ2-7, with D possibly being TRBD2 (7 bases). Germline lookup yields CDR1 PRHDT and CDR2 FYEKMQ (reference sequence). The CDR3 is 12 amino acids. Written as DNA, the CDR3 is TGTGCCAGCAGCTTAGGACGGGGGGCGTTTAACTTC. Translated, it gives CASSLGRGAFNF.

J is TRBJ2-5 and V is TRBV6-5; 9 nucleotides match TRBD2. The J call could be wrong; TRBJ2-7 is a better fit for the DNA end. The CDR3 runs 16 residues. From germline, CDR1 is MNHEY and CDR2 SVGAGI. DNA for the CDR3: TGTGCCAGCAGTTACTCTCCTAGCGGGACCCCCTACGAGCAGTACTTC. Encoded protein: CASSYSPSGTPYEQYF.

The chain carries TRBV7-6 and TRBJ2-5; TRBD1 matches 7 bases. Per the germline V gene, CDR1 is SGHVS and CDR2 is FNYEAQ. The CDR3 length is 14 residues. Trimming removed 5 bases from V and 4 bases from J; junction bases left unmatched: 7. CDR3 DNA: TGTGCCAGCAGCCAGACAGGGAATCTAGAGACCCAGTACTTC. Protein: CASSQTGNLETQYF.

V is TRBV5-1 and J is TRBJ1-1; D is unclear. V was trimmed by 2 bases and J by 6 bases, leaving 11 bases between them. The CDR3 has 13 amino acids. Germline CDR1 is SGHRS and CDR2 is YFSETQ. The DNA of the CDR3 is TGCGCCAGCAGCTTAGACGATGGAGCTGAAGCTTTCTTT. It codes for CASSLDDGAEAFF.

There are a few counts of this clone. This chain links TRBV4-1 with TRBJ1-2, with 10 bases fitting TRBD1. CDR1 and CDR2 (germline): MGHRA, YSYEKL. V was clipped by 4 bases and J by 8 bases; unmatched bases: 7. This CDR3 has 14 residues. Here the CDR3 reads CASSLRDRGTGYTF. The CDR3 DNA sequence: TGCGCCAGCAGCCTCCGGGACAGGGGCACGGGCTACACCTTC.

The CDR3 protein is CASSPRTGGSGYTF. For the CDR3, the DNA is TGTGCCAGCAGCCCCAGGACAGGAGGGAGCGGCTACACCTTC. V gene TRBV5-6 combines with J gene TRBJ1-2; TRBD1 aligns across 7 bases. The CDR3 runs 14 residues. Germline-derived CDR1 and CDR2 are SGHDT and YYEEEE. V was pared by 4 bases and J by 8 bases, with 11 bases of the junction left unmatched. The whole variable domain, remainder taken from reference TRBV5-6 and TRBJ1-2, is DAGVTQSPTHLIKTRGQQVTLRCSPKSGHDTVSWYQQALGQGPQFIFQYYEEEERQRGNFPDRFSGHQFPNYSSELNVNALLLGDSALYLCASSPRTGGSGYTFGSGTRLTVV.

This clone has a handful of counts. For the CDR3, the DNA is TGTGCCAGCAGCACCCGGGACAGGGGTTACACTGAAGCTTTCTTT. It yields the protein CASSTRDRGYTEAFF. The chain employs TRBV7-6 and TRBJ1-1; the match to TRBD1 covers 10 bases. Trimming removed 5 bases from V and 3 bases from J; junction bases left unmatched: 6. Germline V gene data show CDR1 as SGHVS and CDR2 as FNYEAQ. CDR3 size: 15 residues.

The table lists this clone with a few counts. The chain joins TRBV4-1 to TRBJ2-4; the D gene is possibly TRBD1 (6 bases). Trimming took 5 bases from V and 4 from J, leaving 9 bases between them. The length of the CDR3 is 13 residues. CDR1 is MGHRA and CDR2 is YSYEKL in the germline V gene. CDR3 nucleotide sequence: TGCGCCAGCAGCGGACAGTCAAAAAACATTCAGTACTTC. Translated, it gives CASSGQSKNIQYF.

V gene TRBV5-1 combines with J gene TRBJ2-1; 10 nucleotides align to TRBD1. Germline values: CDR1 SGHRS, CDR2 YFSETQ. This CDR3 spans 11 amino acids. J was trimmed by 12 bases and V by 5 bases; bases with no gene match: 2. The CDR3 spells CASRRTGGQFF. In DNA, the CDR3 is TGCGCCAGCAGGCGGACAGGGGGGCAGTTCTTC.

Only a few counts were recorded for this clone. This chain links TRBV5-1 with TRBJ2-3, with 9 bases lining up with TRBD2. Germline loops: CDR1 SGHRS, CDR2 YFSETQ. The ends lost 7 bases at V and 2 bases at J; junction bases unmatched: 8. The CDR3 runs 15 residues. CDR3 residues: CASCSSGVLTDTQYF. CDR3 in DNA: TGCGCCAGCTGCTCTAGCGGGGTCCTCACAGATACGCAGTATTTT. The full variable domain, completed using reference TRBV5-1 and TRBJ2-3, is KAGVTQTPRYLIKTRGQQVTLSCSPISGHRSVSWYQQTPGQGLQFLFEYFSETQRNKGNFPGRFSGRQFSNSRSEMNVSTLELGDSALYLCASCSSGVLTDTQYFGPGTRLTVL.

This chain uses TRBV2 with TRBJ1-5; D is uncertain. The germline gives CDR1 SNHLY, CDR2 FYNNEI. V was shortened by 7 bases and J by 2 bases, with 12 bases between the two germline ends. The CDR3 runs 14 residues. CDR3 sequence reads: CASTDPRGNQPQHF. CDR3 nucleotide sequence: TGTGCCAGCACCGACCCCCGGGGCAATCAGCCCCAGCATTTT.

The chain uses TRBV15 and TRBJ2-2; 8 bases are a match to TRBD1. The V gene's germline CDR1 is LNHNV and CDR2 YYDKDF (reference sequence). The CDR3 covers 14 residues. V dropped 8 bases and J dropped 7; count of bases not matched to a gene: 9. CDR3 DNA: TGTGCCACCCCAGGACAGGGAGCGAACGGGGAGCTGTTTTTT. Translating it yields CATPGQGANGELFF. The whole variable domain, filled in from reference TRBV15 and TRBJ2-2, reads DAMVIQNPRYQVTQFGKPVTLSCSQTLNHNVMYWYQQKSSQAPKLLFHYYDKDFNNEADTPDNFQSRRPNTSFCFLDIRSPGLGDTAMYLCATPGQGANGELFFGEGSRLTVL.

In its sample, this clone was seen a few times. The chain has TRBV19 and TRBJ1-1; 10 nucleotides agree with TRBD1. The length of the CDR3 is 16 residues. V was pared by 7 bases and J by 1 base, with 9 bases of the junction left unmatched. Germline-derived CDR1 and CDR2 are LNHDA and SQIVND (reference sequence). CDR3 nucleotide sequence: TGTGCCAGTAACCATCGGACAGGGGGGCGGAACACTGAAGCTTTCTTT. Residues: CASNHRTGGRNTEAFF.

The CDR3 DNA reads as TGTGCCAGCAGGGAACCCGGGGTTGGCTACACCTTC. This sequence encodes CASREPGVGYTF. The chain is built from TRBV6-5 and TRBJ1-2; D unresolved. Germline values: CDR1 MNHEY, CDR2 SVGAGI. The CDR3 has 12 residues. With 6 bases removed from V and 7 bases from J, the gap between germline ends came to 12 bases.

This clone was found a few times. This chain uses TRBV30 with TRBJ2-7; 8 positions agree with TRBD2. Germline values: CDR1 GTSNPN, CDR2 SVGIG (reference sequence). V was pared by 2 bases and J by 3 bases, with 6 bases of the junction left unmatched. This CDR3 is 14 amino acids long. The CDR3 protein is CAWSRNSGIYEQYF. The CDR3 DNA reads TGTGCCTGGAGTAGGAATAGCGGGATCTACGAGCAGTACTTC.

V is TRBV2 and J is TRBJ1-5; the D is unclear. The CDR3 contains 12 residues. Looked up from germline, CDR1 is SNHLY and CDR2 is FYNNEI. V lost 2 bases and J 6 bases, leaving 5 bases between the germline ends. In DNA, the CDR3 is TGTGCCAGCAGTGAAACTATTCAGCCCCAGCATTTT. Its translation is CASSETIQPQHF.

The chain links TRBV2 to TRBJ2-2; D ambiguous. In germline, CDR1 is SNHLY, CDR2 FYNNEI. The V gene lost 9 bases and the J gene lost 5 bases, with 10 bases spanning the gap. The CDR3 is 12 amino acids. The CDR3 DNA sequence: TGTGCCAGACAGAGAGTAACCGGGGAGCTGTTTTTT. Translating gives CARQRVTGELFF. Complete variable domain (other parts from reference TRBV2 and TRBJ2-2): EPEVTQTPSHQVTQMGQEVILRCVPISNHLYFYWYRQILGQKVEFLVSFYNNEISEKSEIFDDQFSVERPDGSNFTLKIRSTKLEDSAMYFCARQRVTGELFFGEGSRLTVL.

J is TRBJ2-1 and V is TRBV6-5; weak D call: TRBD1 (6 bases). CDR3 size: 15 residues. Trimming stripped 5 bases from V and 2 bases from J, with 13 bases between. Germline V CDR1 and CDR2: MNHEY, SVGAGI. CDR3 nucleotides: TGTGCCAGCAGTCCTCAGGGGTCGACCTACAATGAGCAGTTCTTC. As protein: CASSPQGSTYNEQFF.

In DNA, the CDR3 is TGTGCCAGCAGCTTAATGCCGGGACAGGTCTCCTACGAGCAGTACTTC. Protein: CASSLMPGQVSYEQYF. The V gene is TRBV7-2, the J gene TRBJ2-5, with 8 bases fitting TRBD1. Gene TRBJ2-7 matches the end of the DNA better, so the J call may be wrong. Germline CDR1 reads SGHTA; CDR2 reads FQGNSA. The length of the CDR3 is 16 residues.

This clone appeared a few times. V is TRBV7-9 and J is TRBJ2-3; D perhaps matches TRBD2 (6 bases). CDR3 size: 16 residues. Per germline, CDR1 SEHNR and CDR2 FQNEAQ (reference sequence). Trimming shortened V by 0 bases and J by 1 base, and 11 bases separated the two germline ends. The CDR3 reads CASSLAGTSGTDTQYF. CDR3 DNA sequence: TGTGCCAGCAGCTTAGCCGGGACTTCTGGCACAGATACGCAGTATTTT.